This is a list of T cell receptor beta chains from one sample in a study of blood T cell repertoires in COVID-19. Clones were sequenced by immunoSEQ multiplex PCR, and TCRdb holds only the in-frame ones, with some missing. This table has 250,000 to 300,000 clones, about 68% appearing once. Sequences were obtained from peripheral blood. The receptors derive from a woman older than 75 with acute or convalescent COVID-19. Each CDR3 is given with its conserved first and last residue. Each record gives: J gene, CDR3 length, D gene, V gene, clone size, CDR3 protein, CDR3 DNA. D genes are given only for firm matches. The listing skips clone size in some rows; elsewhere it reads once, few, many or a size class.

j_call: TRBJ1-6
cdr3_length: 16
d_call: TRBD1
v_call: TRBV5-4
clone_size: NA
cdr3_aa: CASSSWGTADNSPLHF
cdr3_nt: TGTGCCAGCAGCTCTTGGGGGACAGCTGATAATTCACCCCTCCACTTT

j_call: TRBJ1-1
cdr3_length: 13
d_call: NA
v_call: TRBV18
clone_size: once
cdr3_aa: CASSERTDTEAFF
cdr3_nt: TGTGCCAGCTCAGAGCGGACAGACACTGAAGCTTTCTTT

j_call: TRBJ1-2
cdr3_length: 14
d_call: NA
v_call: TRBV24-1
clone_size: NA
cdr3_aa: CATSDNGRGYGYTF
cdr3_nt: TGTGCCACCAGTGATAACGGGAGGGGATATGGCTACACCTTC

j_call: TRBJ2-3
cdr3_length: 17
d_call: TRBD2
v_call: TRBV3-1/TRBV3-2
clone_size: NA
cdr3_aa: CASSQDVAGRSTDTQYF
cdr3_nt: TGTGCCAGCAGCCAAGACGTAGCGGGGCGTTCCACAGATACGCAGTATTTT

j_call: TRBJ2-1
cdr3_length: 15
d_call: TRBD2
v_call: TRBV5-1
clone_size: few
cdr3_aa: CASSLVTSGSNEQFF
cdr3_nt: TGCGCCAGCAGCTTGGTGACTAGCGGGAGCAATGAGCAGTTCTTC

j_call: TRBJ1-2
cdr3_length: 14
d_call: NA
v_call: TRBV7-9
clone_size: few
cdr3_aa: CASSLLRQDYGYTF
cdr3_nt: TGTGCCAGCAGCCTCTTACGACAGGACTATGGCTACACCTTC

j_call: TRBJ1-6
cdr3_length: 16
d_call: NA
v_call: TRBV10-3
clone_size: few
cdr3_aa: CAISRSGTLNNSPLHF
cdr3_nt: TGTGCCATCAGTAGATCCGGGACACTTAATAATTCACCCCTCCACTTT

j_call: TRBJ2-7
cdr3_length: 14
d_call: TRBD1
v_call: TRBV5-1
clone_size: many
cdr3_aa: CASSLGDSPYEQYF
cdr3_nt: TGCGCCAGCAGCTTGGGGGACAGTCCCTACGAGCAGTACTTC

j_call: TRBJ2-5
cdr3_length: 15
d_call: TRBD2
v_call: TRBV3-1/TRBV3-2
clone_size: few
cdr3_aa: CASSQIGGGPETQYF
cdr3_nt: TGTGCCAGCAGCCAAATCGGGGGGGGCCCCGAGACCCAGTACTTC

j_call: TRBJ1-3
cdr3_length: 18
d_call: NA
v_call: TRBV7-2
clone_size: NA
cdr3_aa: CASSLGPGQAGSGNTIYF
cdr3_nt: TGTGCCAGCAGCTTAGGTCCGGGACAAGCAGGCTCTGGAAACACCATATATTTT

j_call: TRBJ2-2
cdr3_length: 15
d_call: NA
v_call: TRBV7-8
clone_size: NA
cdr3_aa: CASSLGGQNTGELFF
cdr3_nt: TGTGCCAGCAGCTTAGGGGGACAGAACACCGGGGAGCTGTTTTTT

j_call: TRBJ2-7
cdr3_length: 14
d_call: TRBD2
v_call: TRBV3-1/TRBV3-2
clone_size: NA
cdr3_aa: CASSKRGGTYEQYF
cdr3_nt: TGTGCCAGCAGTAAGCGGGGGGGAACCTACGAGCAGTACTTC

j_call: TRBJ1-6
cdr3_length: 13
d_call: NA
v_call: TRBV10-3
clone_size: NA
cdr3_aa: CAISESGNSPLHF
cdr3_nt: TGTGCCATCAGTGAGTCCGGGAATTCACCCCTCCACTTT

j_call: TRBJ2-1
cdr3_length: 15
d_call: NA
v_call: TRBV18
clone_size: NA
cdr3_aa: CASSPGWSSYNEQFF
cdr3_nt: TGTGCCAGCTCACCCGGGTGGAGCTCCTACAATGAGCAGTTCTTC

j_call: TRBJ1-4
cdr3_length: 14
d_call: TRBD1
v_call: TRBV5-1
clone_size: NA
cdr3_aa: CASGTGETNEKLFF
cdr3_nt: TGCGCCAGCGGGACAGGGGAAACTAATGAAAAACTGTTTTTT

j_call: TRBJ1-2
cdr3_length: 16
d_call: TRBD1
v_call: TRBV5-6
clone_size: NA
cdr3_aa: CASGRGTGSINYGYTF
cdr3_nt: TGTGCCAGCGGGCGGGGGACAGGGAGTATTAACTATGGCTACACCTTC

j_call: TRBJ2-5
cdr3_length: 17
d_call: TRBD1
v_call: TRBV7-2
clone_size: NA
cdr3_aa: CASSLHGTGYRAETQYF
cdr3_nt: TGTGCCAGCAGCTTACATGGGACAGGGTATCGGGCGGAGACCCAGTACTTC

j_call: TRBJ2-2
cdr3_length: 12
d_call: NA
v_call: TRBV6-5
clone_size: NA
cdr3_aa: CASIRRPGELFF
cdr3_nt: TGTGCCAGCATAAGGAGACCCGGGGAGCTGTTTTTT

j_call: TRBJ1-5
cdr3_length: 13
d_call: NA
v_call: TRBV2
clone_size: NA
cdr3_aa: CASQDNSNQPQHF
cdr3_nt: TGTGCCAGCCAGGACAATAGCAATCAGCCCCAGCATTTT

j_call: TRBJ1-2
cdr3_length: 15
d_call: NA
v_call: TRBV19
clone_size: NA
cdr3_aa: CASSTAGVSNYGYTF
cdr3_nt: TGTGCCAGTAGTACCGCAGGGGTTTCTAACTATGGCTACACCTTC

j_call: TRBJ1-2
cdr3_length: 13
d_call: TRBD1
v_call: TRBV19
clone_size: NA
cdr3_aa: CASSGQGAGGYTF
cdr3_nt: TGTGCCAGTAGTGGACAGGGGGCTGGTGGCTACACCTTC

j_call: TRBJ1-1
cdr3_length: 15
d_call: NA
v_call: TRBV18
clone_size: NA
cdr3_aa: CASSPQGQTNTEAFF
cdr3_nt: TGTGCCAGCTCACCTCAAGGACAGACGAACACTGAAGCTTTCTTT

j_call: TRBJ2-5
cdr3_length: 14
d_call: NA
v_call: TRBV5-1
clone_size: NA
cdr3_aa: CASSLGRGVETQYF
cdr3_nt: TGCGCCAGCAGCTTGGGCAGGGGTGTAGAGACCCAGTACTTC

j_call: TRBJ2-1
cdr3_length: 15
d_call: NA
v_call: TRBV11-3
clone_size: NA
cdr3_aa: CASSLGNSGYNEQFF
cdr3_nt: TGTGCCAGCAGCTTAGGAAATAGCGGCTACAATGAGCAGTTCTTC

j_call: TRBJ2-6
cdr3_length: 14
d_call: NA
v_call: TRBV5-1
clone_size: NA
cdr3_aa: CASRMASGANVLTF
cdr3_nt: TGCGCCAGCAGGATGGCCTCGGGGGCCAACGTCCTGACTTTC

j_call: TRBJ1-4
cdr3_length: 13
d_call: NA
v_call: TRBV10-3
clone_size: NA
cdr3_aa: CAISVDRGEKLFF
cdr3_nt: TGTGCCATCAGTGTGGACCGAGGGGAAAAACTGTTTTTT

j_call: TRBJ2-7
cdr3_length: 17
d_call: NA
v_call: TRBV21-1
clone_size: NA
cdr3_aa: CASSKEFGAGSPYEQYF
cdr3_nt: NA

j_call: TRBJ1-2
cdr3_length: 17
d_call: NA
v_call: TRBV7-9
clone_size: NA
cdr3_aa: CASSLSRAGGLDYGYTF
cdr3_nt: TGTGCCAGCAGCTTGAGTCGCGCGGGGGGCTTGGACTATGGCTACACCTTC

j_call: TRBJ1-2
cdr3_length: 16
d_call: NA
v_call: TRBV19
clone_size: NA
cdr3_aa: CASSIAGRGLTYGYTF
cdr3_nt: TGTGCCAGTAGTATCGCCGGAAGGGGACTAACCTATGGCTACACCTTC

j_call: TRBJ1-1
cdr3_length: 15
d_call: NA
v_call: TRBV6-5
clone_size: once
cdr3_aa: CASSSGTLGDTEAFF
cdr3_nt: TGTGCCAGCAGCTCCGGGACTCTGGGGGACACTGAAGCTTTCTTT

j_call: TRBJ1-1
cdr3_length: 14
d_call: NA
v_call: TRBV12-2
clone_size: NA
cdr3_aa: CASRRDRGETEAFF
cdr3_nt: TGTGCAAGTCGCCGGGACAGGGGTGAGACTGAAGCTTTCTTT

j_call: TRBJ2-1
cdr3_length: 14
d_call: TRBD2
v_call: TRBV15
clone_size: few
cdr3_aa: CATSSGGPGNEQFF
cdr3_nt: TGTGCCACCAGCTCGGGGGGGCCCGGCAATGAGCAGTTCTTC

j_call: TRBJ2-2
cdr3_length: 18
d_call: TRBD2
v_call: TRBV7-6
clone_size: NA
cdr3_aa: CASSLPTSGGSNTGELFF
cdr3_nt: TGTGCCAGCAGCTTACCGACTAGCGGGGGATCGAACACCGGGGAGCTGTTTTTT

j_call: TRBJ1-3
cdr3_length: 14
d_call: NA
v_call: TRBV9
clone_size: NA
cdr3_aa: CASSAVAPGNTIYF
cdr3_nt: TGTGCCAGCAGCGCGGTAGCTCCGGGAAACACCATATATTTT

j_call: TRBJ2-4
cdr3_length: 13
d_call: NA
v_call: TRBV2
clone_size: NA
cdr3_aa: CASSGDSKNIQYF
cdr3_nt: TGTGCCAGTTCAGGGGATTCGAAAAACATTCAGTACTTC

j_call: TRBJ2-2
cdr3_length: 15
d_call: NA
v_call: TRBV19
clone_size: once
cdr3_aa: CASRLSRTASGELFF
cdr3_nt: TGTGCCAGTAGACTCAGCCGGACAGCCTCCGGGGAGCTGTTTTTT

j_call: TRBJ1-4
cdr3_length: 15
d_call: TRBD1
v_call: TRBV3-1/TRBV3-2
clone_size: NA
cdr3_aa: CASSRSGTGNEKLFF
cdr3_nt: TGTGCCAGCAGCCGGTCCGGGACAGGGAATGAAAAACTGTTTTTT

j_call: TRBJ2-1
cdr3_length: 16
d_call: TRBD2
v_call: TRBV27
clone_size: NA
cdr3_aa: CASSLPSGTSGGEQFF
cdr3_nt: TGTGCCAGCAGTTTGCCGTCCGGGACTAGCGGGGGTGAGCAGTTCTTC

j_call: TRBJ2-6
cdr3_length: 19
d_call: TRBD1
v_call: TRBV27
clone_size: NA
cdr3_aa: CASSWNRDRVSSGANVLTF
cdr3_nt: TGTGCCAGCAGTTGGAACCGGGACAGGGTTTCCTCTGGGGCCAACGTCCTGACTTTC

j_call: TRBJ1-5
cdr3_length: 14
d_call: NA
v_call: TRBV5-1
clone_size: NA
cdr3_aa: CASSFGGSNQPQHF
cdr3_nt: TGCGCCAGCAGCTTTGGCGGTAGCAATCAGCCCCAGCATTTT

j_call: TRBJ1-1
cdr3_length: 14
d_call: NA
v_call: TRBV6-5
clone_size: NA
cdr3_aa: CASSYLPGDTEAFF
cdr3_nt: TGTGCCAGCAGTTACCTACCGGGGGACACTGAAGCTTTCTTT

j_call: TRBJ2-2
cdr3_length: 14
d_call: TRBD1
v_call: TRBV10-3
clone_size: NA
cdr3_aa: CAIRDRGNTGELFF
cdr3_nt: TGTGCCATCAGGGACAGGGGAAACACCGGGGAGCTGTTTTTT

j_call: TRBJ1-6
cdr3_length: 16
d_call: NA
v_call: TRBV28
clone_size: NA
cdr3_aa: CASSSAETLGNSPLHF
cdr3_nt: TGTGCCAGCAGTTCAGCGGAGACGTTGGGAAATTCACCCCTCCACTTT

j_call: TRBJ2-1
cdr3_length: 14
d_call: NA
v_call: TRBV24-1
clone_size: few
cdr3_aa: CATSLGGVYNEQFF
cdr3_nt: TGTGCCACCAGCTTAGGAGGTGTCTACAATGAGCAGTTCTTC

j_call: TRBJ2-5
cdr3_length: 16
d_call: TRBD1
v_call: TRBV5-8
clone_size: NA
cdr3_aa: CASSSRQGPLQETQYF
cdr3_nt: TGTGCCAGCAGCTCCCGACAGGGCCCATTACAAGAGACCCAGTACTTC

j_call: TRBJ2-1
cdr3_length: 13
d_call: NA
v_call: TRBV12-5
clone_size: NA
cdr3_aa: CASGLQRANEQFF
cdr3_nt: TGTGCTAGTGGACTCCAGAGGGCCAATGAGCAGTTCTTC

j_call: TRBJ1-5
cdr3_length: 13
d_call: NA
v_call: TRBV30
clone_size: NA
cdr3_aa: CAWSASWHQPQHF
cdr3_nt: TGTGCCTGGAGTGCTTCGTGGCATCAGCCCCAGCATTTT

j_call: TRBJ1-4
cdr3_length: 13
d_call: NA
v_call: TRBV7-8
clone_size: NA
cdr3_aa: CASSLGVVEGLVF
cdr3_nt: TGTGCCAGCAGCTTAGGGGTCGTTGAGGGCTTGGTTTTT

j_call: TRBJ1-2
cdr3_length: 15
d_call: TRBD1
v_call: TRBV7-2
clone_size: NA
cdr3_aa: CASSVDRGANYGYTF
cdr3_nt: TGTGCCAGCAGCGTCGACAGGGGTGCTAACTATGGCTACACCTTC

j_call: TRBJ2-6
cdr3_length: 16
d_call: TRBD1
v_call: TRBV18
clone_size: NA
cdr3_aa: CASSSGQGSGANVLTF
cdr3_nt: TGTGCCAGCTCCTCCGGACAGGGCTCTGGGGCCAACGTCCTGACTTTC

j_call: TRBJ2-5
cdr3_length: 15
d_call: TRBD2
v_call: TRBV6-5
clone_size: NA
cdr3_aa: CASREAGVSRETQYF
cdr3_nt: TGTGCCAGCAGAGAGGCGGGAGTAAGTAGGGAGACCCAGTACTTC

j_call: TRBJ1-6
cdr3_length: 15
d_call: TRBD1
v_call: TRBV5-1
clone_size: NA
cdr3_aa: CASSDTGGRGGPLHF
cdr3_nt: TGCGCCAGCAGCGACACAGGGGGCCGGGGAGGACCCCTCCACTTT

j_call: TRBJ2-7
cdr3_length: 14
d_call: TRBD2
v_call: TRBV19
clone_size: NA
cdr3_aa: CASSGSGGAREQYF
cdr3_nt: TGTGCCAGTAGTGGTAGCGGGGGGGCCCGGGAGCAGTACTTC

j_call: TRBJ2-3
cdr3_length: 15
d_call: NA
v_call: TRBV11-2
clone_size: NA
cdr3_aa: CASSSLAGGTDTQYF
cdr3_nt: TGTGCCAGCAGCTCCCTCGCCGGGGGCACAGATACGCAGTATTTT

j_call: TRBJ2-1
cdr3_length: 18
d_call: TRBD2
v_call: TRBV6-2/TRBV6-3
clone_size: NA
cdr3_aa: CASSYLAGGLSSYNEQFF
cdr3_nt: TGTGCCAGCAGTTACCTAGCGGGGGGCCTCAGCTCCTACAATGAGCAGTTCTTC

j_call: TRBJ2-3
cdr3_length: 16
d_call: TRBD2
v_call: TRBV7-9
clone_size: NA
cdr3_aa: CASSRTSGGATDTQYF
cdr3_nt: TGTGCCAGCAGCAGGACTAGCGGGGGGGCGACAGATACGCAGTATTTT

j_call: TRBJ2-5
cdr3_length: 15
d_call: TRBD1
v_call: TRBV19
clone_size: NA
cdr3_aa: CASSRQQGAGETQYF
cdr3_nt: TGTGCCAGTAGTAGACAACAGGGGGCAGGTGAGACCCAGTACTTC

j_call: TRBJ1-1
cdr3_length: 13
d_call: TRBD1
v_call: TRBV12-3/TRBV12-4
clone_size: NA
cdr3_aa: CASRTTGKDEAFF
cdr3_nt: TGTGCCAGCAGAACGACAGGGAAGGATGAAGCTTTCTTT

j_call: TRBJ2-2
cdr3_length: 17
d_call: TRBD2
v_call: TRBV7-2
clone_size: NA
cdr3_aa: CASSRISGGRGTGELFF
cdr3_nt: TGTGCCAGCAGCCGGATTAGCGGGGGCAGGGGGACCGGGGAGCTGTTTTTT

j_call: TRBJ2-1
cdr3_length: 17
d_call: NA
v_call: TRBV4-3
clone_size: NA
cdr3_aa: CASSAHVAGGGDNEQFF
cdr3_nt: TGCGCCAGCAGCGCCCACGTCGCCGGGGGAGGAGACAATGAGCAGTTCTTC